A selection of T cell receptor beta chains follows, all from one sample in a study of blood T cell repertoires in COVID-19. Libraries were prepared by immunoSEQ multiplex PCR; TCRdb keeps only in-frame clonotypes and omits some of them. The sample shows 90,000 or so clones, roughly 80% of them seen only once. The material sequenced was peripheral blood. Every receptor here comes from a man older than 75 with active or convalescent COVID-19. Each CDR3 is given with its conserved first and last residue. A D gene is named only where the DNA matches it firmly. Not all rows give a size; the values are once, few, many and, for expanded clones, a class.

J gene: TRBJ1-1
D gene: TRBD1
clone size: .
V gene: TRBV7-2
CDR3 protein: CASKTGGSNTEAFF
CDR3 DNA: TGTGCCAGCAAAACAGGGGGCTCTAATACTGAAGCTTTCTTT

J gene: TRBJ1-2
D gene: .
clone size: once
V gene: TRBV29-1
CDR3 protein: CSVVGRPEDYGYTF
CDR3 DNA: TGCAGCGTTGTTGGCAGACCAGAGGACTATGGCTACACCTTC

J gene: TRBJ2-6
D gene: .
clone size: .
V gene: TRBV9
CDR3 protein: CASSVGGSGANVLTF
CDR3 DNA: TGTGCCAGCAGCGTAGGCGGGTCGGGGGCCAACGTCCTGACTTTC

J gene: TRBJ2-4
D gene: .
clone size: .
V gene: TRBV5-4
CDR3 protein: CASSDGGATGNIQYF
CDR3 DNA: TGTGCCAGCAGCGACGGGGGTGCCACGGGAAACATTCAGTACTTC

J gene: TRBJ1-1
D gene: .
clone size: .
V gene: TRBV5-4
CDR3 protein: CASSSTDEAFF
CDR3 DNA: TGTGCCAGCAGCTCGACAGATGAAGCTTTCTTT

J gene: TRBJ2-1
D gene: TRBD2
clone size: few
V gene: TRBV7-8
CDR3 protein: CASSHLLAGLRDEQFF
CDR3 DNA: TGTGCCAGCAGCCACCTCTTAGCGGGGCTCAGGGATGAGCAGTTCTTC

J gene: TRBJ1-1
D gene: .
clone size: .
V gene: TRBV28
CDR3 protein: CASRVHTEAFF
CDR3 DNA: TGTGCCAGCCGCGTGCACACTGAAGCTTTCTTT

J gene: TRBJ2-2
D gene: .
clone size: .
V gene: TRBV7-8
CDR3 protein: CASSLDDWAGELFF
CDR3 DNA: TGTGCCAGCAGCCTAGACGACTGGGCCGGGGAGCTGTTTTTT

J gene: TRBJ1-1
D gene: TRBD1
clone size: .
V gene: TRBV27
CDR3 protein: CASSFRQGGTEAFF
CDR3 DNA: TGTGCCAGCAGTTTCAGACAGGGGGGCACTGAAGCTTTCTTT

J gene: TRBJ2-2
D gene: TRBD1
clone size: .
V gene: TRBV11-1
CDR3 protein: CASSTTGWTGELFF
CDR3 DNA: TGTGCCAGCAGCACGACAGGGTGGACCGGGGAGCTGTTTTTT

J gene: TRBJ2-3
D gene: .
clone size: .
V gene: TRBV25-1
CDR3 protein: CASSELRQASTDTQYF
CDR3 DNA: TGTGCCAGCAGTGAATTACGGCAGGCCAGCACAGATACGCAGTATTTT

J gene: TRBJ1-1
D gene: .
clone size: few
V gene: TRBV7-9
CDR3 protein: CASSPGGGGREAFF
CDR3 DNA: TGTGCCAGCAGCCCGGGGGGGGGCGGACGGGAAGCTTTCTTT

J gene: TRBJ1-5
D gene: .
clone size: .
V gene: TRBV6-5
CDR3 protein: CASSQGKDQPQHF
CDR3 DNA: TGTGCCAGCAGTCAGGGGAAGGATCAGCCCCAGCATTTT

J gene: TRBJ2-7
D gene: TRBD1
clone size: .
V gene: TRBV28
CDR3 protein: CASSRPPGQGAGYEQYF
CDR3 DNA: TGTGCCAGCAGCCGCCCTCCGGGACAGGGGGCTGGGTACGAGCAGTACTTC

J gene: TRBJ1-1
D gene: .
clone size: .
V gene: TRBV10-1
CDR3 protein: CASRQGRSGTEAFF
CDR3 DNA: TGCGCCAGCAGACAAGGAAGATCGGGGACTGAAGCTTTCTTT

J gene: TRBJ1-2
D gene: TRBD1
clone size: once
V gene: TRBV7-2
CDR3 protein: CASSLAGQGAFNYGYTF
CDR3 DNA: TGTGCCAGCAGCTTAGCGGGACAGGGGGCGTTTAACTATGGCTACACCTTC

J gene: TRBJ1-4
D gene: .
clone size: .
V gene: TRBV5-6
CDR3 protein: CASSSSVRAEKLFF
CDR3 DNA: TGTGCCAGCAGCTCCTCAGTGCGGGCTGAAAAACTGTTTTTT

J gene: TRBJ2-7
D gene: TRBD2
clone size: .
V gene: TRBV7-2
CDR3 protein: CASSLAGTSGGTTYEQYF
CDR3 DNA: TGTGCCAGCAGCTTAGCTGGGACTAGCGGGGGGACGACCTACGAGCAGTACTTC

J gene: TRBJ1-6
D gene: TRBD1
clone size: .
V gene: TRBV3-1/TRBV3-2
CDR3 protein: CASSHTTGSSSYNSPLHF
CDR3 DNA: TGTGCCAGCAGCCACACGACAGGGTCAAGCTCCTATAATTCACCCCTCCACTTT

J gene: TRBJ2-7
D gene: .
clone size: .
V gene: TRBV9
CDR3 protein: CASSPRAGAYEQYF
CDR3 DNA: TGTGCCAGCAGCCCCAGGGCAGGCGCCTACGAGCAGTACTTC

J gene: TRBJ1-1
D gene: .
clone size: .
V gene: TRBV5-1
CDR3 protein: CASSLKAGAAEAFF
CDR3 DNA: TGCGCCAGCAGCTTGAAAGCTGGGGCAGCTGAAGCTTTCTTT

J gene: TRBJ1-6
D gene: TRBD1
clone size: .
V gene: TRBV7-9
CDR3 protein: CASSLATGTGDSPLHF
CDR3 DNA: TGTGCCAGCAGCTTAGCTACCGGGACAGGGGATTCACCCCTCCACTTT